Below, 2 T cell receptor beta chains from the same sample are listed, as sequenced in a study of T cells after yellow fever vaccination. TCRdb processed the 5' RACE reads anew with MiXCR; each CDR3 protein has one entry. The sample has approximately 150,000 distinct CDR3 sequences; roughly 8% are singletons. Specimen: CD4+ T cells sorted from PBMCs, collected 5 days after the yellow fever booster vaccination. The receptors come from a man aged 25 to 40 who received the YFV17D yellow fever vaccine.

This clonotype was found many times. This chain uses TRBV7-2 with TRBJ2-5; D is unclear. V gave up 1 base and J gave up 5 bases, with 8 bases separating them. The CDR3 totals 13 residues. CDR1 and CDR2 from the germline V gene are SGHTA and FQGNSA. CDR3 protein: CASSLGALETQYF. Here the CDR3 DNA reads TGTGCCAGCAGCTTAGGGGCCCTCGAGACCCAGTACTTC.

This clonotype occurred many times. The chain has TRBV12-3 or TRBV12-4 and TRBJ2-5, with TRBD2 matching over 13 bases. Trimming at V came to 6 bases and at J to 5 bases, leaving 6 bases not matched to a gene. The CDR3 totals 15 residues. Here the CDR3 DNA reads TGTGCCAGCAGCCGACGGACTAGCGGGAGCGAGACCCAGTACTTC. Amino acid sequence: CASSRRTSGSETQYF.